This TCR beta chain was documented in a study of blood T cell repertoires in COVID-19. This CDR3 contains 15 residues. Trimming removed 2 bases from V and 6 bases from J; junction bases left unmatched: 6. Germline CDR1 SGHTA, CDR2 FQGNSA. How the authors handled the data: Estimates of nucleated cell counts were drawn from the amplification of reference gene primers. Produced via immunoSEQ multiplex PCR; TCRdb's table is partial and in-frame only. That table gives V, J and clone size, and the DNA gave D and trimming. The sample holds about 92,000 clones; around 82% are singletons and the top ten take roughly 12%.

The clonotype was recovered from a human donor in a cohort sampled during active COVID-19. Sequenced input: peripheral blood. This chain uses TRBV7-2 with TRBJ2-7; 11 nucleotides line up with TRBD2. CDR3 in DNA: TGTGCCAGCAGCTTATGGGGGCTAGCGGGAGGCGAGCAGTACTTC. It specifies CASSLWGLAGGEQYF. The variable domain in full, with the rest retrieved from reference TRBV7-2 and TRBJ2-7, is GAGVSQSPSNKVTEKGKDVELRCDPISGHTALYWYRQSLGQGLEFLIYFQGNSAPDKSGLPSDRFSAERTGGSVSTLTIQRTQQEDSAVYLCASSLWGLAGGEQYFGPGTRLTVT.